Below are 20 T cell receptor beta chains sequenced from a single sample in a study of technical replicates of blood from a few donors. The assay was immunoSEQ multiplex PCR, and TCRdb's table has in-frame clones only and misses some. The sample contains 85,000 to 100,000 clones, 94% of which appear only once. Sequencing was carried out using T cells isolated from PBMCs. All receptors derive from a human donor in good health.

The chain employs TRBV11-2 and TRBJ1-1; D not resolved. This CDR3 contains 13 residues. Trimming removed 0 bases from V and 4 bases from J, with 6 bases in between. Looked up from germline, CDR1 is SGHAT and CDR2 is FQNNGV. The CDR3 sequence: CASSLDLVTEAFF. CDR3 bases: TGTGCCAGCAGCTTAGATCTAGTCACTGAAGCTTTCTTT.

The CDR3 sequence: CASSLAAASGTSGEQYF. Here the CDR3 DNA reads TGCGCCAGCAGCTTGGCGGCGGCTAGCGGGACCTCTGGCGAGCAGTACTTC. The genes are TRBV5-1 and TRBJ2-7; TRBD2 matches at 9 bases. CDR3 length: 17 residues. V lost 0 bases and J lost 6; bases outside the gene matches: 13. Germline V lookup: CDR1 SGHRS, CDR2 YFSETQ.

The table lists this clone with a few counts. The genes are TRBV5-1 and TRBJ1-1; TRBD1 is a possible D gene (6 bases). The CDR3 length is 15 residues. Germline V gene data show CDR1 as SGHRS and CDR2 as YFSETQ. Trimming took 0 bases from V and 3 from J, leaving 12 bases between them. The CDR3 spells CASSLVSRGYTEAFF. CDR3 DNA sequence: TGCGCCAGCAGCTTGGTGTCGAGGGGGTACACTGAAGCTTTCTTT.

The table lists this clone with a count of one. J is TRBJ2-2 and V is TRBV4-1; D is unclear. Germline-derived CDR1 and CDR2 are MGHRA and YSYEKL. V lost 2 bases and J lost 5, with 9 bases in between. The CDR3 is 14 residues long. CDR3 bases: TGCGCCAGCAGCCAACAAGCTTCGACCGGGGAGCTGTTTTTT. Residues: CASSQQASTGELFF.

The rearrangement uses TRBV28 and TRBJ2-1; 9 nucleotides match TRBD2. The J segment lost 5 bases and the V segment lost 1 base, leaving 6 bases of the junction unmatched. Germline V gives CDR1 MDHEN, CDR2 SYDVKM. The CDR3 has 16 amino acids. The CDR3 region has the DNA TGTGCCAGCAGTTTATCCCCGACTAGCGGAGACAATGAGCAGTTCTTC. Translating gives CASSLSPTSGDNEQFF.

V gene TRBV6-6 combines with J gene TRBJ1-2; the D is unclear. Deletions cut 0 bases from V and 3 bases from J, with 14 bases between. Germline values: CDR1 MNHNY, CDR2 SVGAGI (reference sequence). The CDR3 contains 16 residues. CDR3 amino acids: CASSYSGGLVYYGYTF. CDR3 coding DNA: TGTGCCAGCAGTTACTCGGGAGGGTTGGTTTACTATGGCTACACCTTC.

The chain recombines TRBV6-5 with TRBJ2-7, with D possibly matching TRBD1 (6 bases). Deletions cut 5 bases from V and 3 bases from J, with 17 bases between. Looked up from germline, CDR1 is MNHEY and CDR2 is SVGAGI. CDR3 size: 15 residues. CDR3 amino acids: CASSKLVGQLYEQYF. The DNA for the CDR3 is TGTGCCAGCAGTAAATTAGTCGGACAGCTCTACGAGCAGTACTTC.

This clone was recorded once. The gene calls are TRBV5-4 and TRBJ2-3; the match to TRBD1 covers 9 bases. Germline trimming cut 2 bases from V and 3 bases from J; bases unmatched to any gene: 16. CDR1 is SGHNT and CDR2 is YYREEE in the germline V gene (reference sequence). This CDR3 has 19 residues. CDR3 DNA: TGTGCCAGCAGCTTTAGGTTCGGCGGACAGGGGCGTAGGACAGATACGCAGTATTTT. Its protein product is CASSFRFGGQGRRTDTQYF.

J is TRBJ2-1 and V is TRBV14; 10 positions agree with TRBD2. The CDR3 extends over 17 amino acids. The germline CDR1 and CDR2 sequences are SGHDN and FVKESK. V dropped 4 bases and J dropped 8; count of bases not matched to a gene: 14. CDR3 bases: TGTGCCAGCAGCCCAATTACTAGGTCTAGCGGGAGCTATGAGCAGTTCTTC. Amino acid sequence: CASSPITRSSGSYEQFF.

The chain links TRBV27 to TRBJ1-2, with D uncertain. Germline V gene lookup returns CDR1 MNHEY and CDR2 SMNVEV (reference sequence). V dropped 2 bases and J dropped 11 bases, with 21 bases sitting between them. CDR3 length: 15 amino acids. CDR3 amino acids: CASSLQSGEGWGYTF. CDR3 DNA sequence: TGTGCCAGCAGTTTACAGAGTGGGGAGGGATGGGGATACACCTTC.

The CDR3 DNA sequence: TGTGCCACCAGCAGAGGCCCAGGGGGGAAAAATGAGCAGTTCTTC. Translating it yields CATSRGPGGKNEQFF. J is TRBJ2-1 and V is TRBV15; the D gene is possibly TRBD1 (7 bases). Trimming pared 1 base from V and 7 bases from J, leaving 14 bases between. Germline V CDR1 and CDR2: LNHNV, YYDKDF (reference sequence). This CDR3 has 15 amino acids.

The chain uses TRBV5-1 and TRBJ2-7; 8 bases match TRBD1. Germline V gene data show CDR1 as SGHRS and CDR2 as YFSETQ. This CDR3 is 16 amino acids long. V gave up 8 bases and J gave up 2 bases; unmatched junction bases: 15. The DNA of the CDR3 is TGCGCCAGTAAGTGGGAGACTCAGGGGGCCACCTACGAGCAGTACTTC. This gives the protein CASKWETQGATYEQYF.

The chain combines TRBV6-5 with TRBJ2-7; a weak D match, TRBD2 (6 bases). Trimming shortened V by 5 bases and J by 5 bases, and 13 bases separated the two germline ends. The CDR3 covers 13 residues. The germline V gene encodes CDR1 MNHEY and CDR2 SVGAGI. For the CDR3, the DNA is TGTGCCAGCAGTACCCTCGGACTAAACGAGCAGTACTTC. Its protein product is CASSTLGLNEQYF.

The J gene is TRBJ1-4, the V gene TRBV10-3, with D possibly matching TRBD1 (5 bases). The CDR3 contains 14 residues. With 3 bases removed from V and 2 bases from J, the gap between germline ends came to 7 bases. Germline values: CDR1 ENHRY, CDR2 SYGVKD. The CDR3 loop reads CAISDRATNEKLFF. The CDR3 DNA sequence: TGTGCCATCAGTGACAGGGCGACTAATGAAAAACTGTTTTTT.

The chain has TRBV15 and TRBJ2-7, with 7 bases matching TRBD1. Per the germline V gene, CDR1 is LNHNV and CDR2 is YYDKDF (reference sequence). The CDR3 covers 13 residues. The V gene end was trimmed by 5 bases and the J gene end by 4 bases; junction bases not matched to a gene: 5. CDR3 DNA: TGTGCCACCAGCGGACAGGACGGGTACGAGCAGTACTTC. It is translated as CATSGQDGYEQYF.

The chain uses TRBV5-4 and TRBJ2-1, with D hard to call. This CDR3 spans 11 amino acids. Germline values: CDR1 SGHNT, CDR2 YYREEE (reference sequence). V was pared by 0 bases and J by 8 bases, with 3 bases between. CDR3 DNA: TGTGCCAGCAGCTTGGGGCATGAGCAGTTCTTC. This translates into CASSLGHEQFF.

About this clone itself: The junction and the germline gene differ at one end; a read error may be behind it. The chain has TRBV6-6 and TRBJ2-3; TRBD2 aligns across 11 bases. Per the germline V gene, CDR1 is MNHNY and CDR2 is SVGAGI (reference sequence). The CDR3 is 15 amino acids. The chain's CDR3 is CASSSGRAATDTQYF. For the CDR3, the DNA is TGCGCCAGCAGTAGCGGGAGGGCCGCTACAGATACGCAGTATTTT.

The rearrangement links TRBV6-6 to TRBJ2-1, with 10 bases fitting TRBD1. Unmatched junction bases numbered 8, after V lost 6 bases and J lost 6 bases. Germline V lookup: CDR1 MNHNY, CDR2 SVGAGI (reference sequence). CDR3 size: 15 residues. The CDR3 loop reads CASRGGTGAGNEQFF. The CDR3, as DNA: TGTGCCAGCAGGGGAGGGACAGGGGCCGGCAATGAGCAGTTCTTC.

The chain combines TRBV28 with TRBJ2-7, with TRBD2 identical over 7 bases. V lost 7 bases, J lost 5 bases, and 8 bases stayed unmatched. The CDR3 is made up of 13 amino acids. CDR1 and CDR2 from the germline V gene are MDHEN and SYDVKM. The CDR3 is CASTGGIRNEQYF. The CDR3 nucleotides read TGTGCCAGCACGGGGGGAATCAGAAACGAGCAGTACTTC.

A single count supports this clone. The chain employs TRBV1 and TRBJ2-7; the table's D call TRBD1 went unverified against the DNA. TRBV1 represents a pseudogene. The CDR3 spans 13 residues. CDR3 DNA sequence: TGCACCAGCAGCTGGTGTAGGGGAAGGGAGCAGTACTTC. It is translated as CTSSWCRGREQYF.